The T cell receptor beta chain under discussion was sequenced for a study of blood T cell repertoires in COVID-19. Study at large: From the United States, Italy and Spain came samples of acute and convalescent COVID-19. T cells, B-cell-depleted T cells, or PBMCs supplied cDNA or gDNA.

Source study methods: Scientists estimated how many nucleated cells there were by amplifying reference gene primers. Sequencing was performed with immunoSEQ multiplex PCR; in TCRdb, only in-frame clones are kept and a portion is missing. That table is the source of V, J and clone size, and D and trimming were worked out from the DNA. The sample holds approximately 250,000 clones, around four fifths seen once. V lost 9 bases to trimming and J lost 3 bases; unmatched junction nucleotides: 4. The CDR3 is 13 amino acids. CDR1 and CDR2 from the germline V gene are LNHNV and YYDKDF (reference sequence). This clone was found a few times.

The chain recombines TRBV15 with TRBJ2-5, with 10 bases fitting TRBD1. Sequencing used peripheral blood. The origin of this receptor is a woman aged 60-75 years with active or convalescent COVID-19. CDR3 DNA: TGTGCCACAAACGGACAGGGGGAAGAGACCCAGTACTTC. Its protein is CATNGQGEETQYF.